Shown below are 32 T cell receptor beta chains from a single sample sequenced in a study of OX40 agonist ivuxolimab in advanced cancers. The library came from the immunoSEQ multiplex PCR assay. Entries here come from immuneACCESS through TCRdb and include only in-frame sequences with V and J called. Some clones fail to appear in such tables; in the studies checked, an unresolved V gene covers under half of the shortfall, and the cause of the remainder is unknown. Within this sample are 8,000 to 10,000 clones, with around 92% of them counted one time only. The ten largest make up roughly 13% of the sample. The input for sequencing was CD4+ or CD8+ T cells sorted from blood, taken in a trial of the OX40 agonist ivuxolimab. The source of these receptors is an adult with an advanced solid tumor such as melanoma, head and neck, liver or kidney cancer.

The rearrangement uses TRBV30 and TRBJ2-7; perhaps TRBD1 as D (5 bases). V shed 1 base and J shed 8 bases, with 15 bases lying between them. CDR1 is GTSNPN, CDR2 SVGIG, per germline (reference sequence). CDR3 size: 13 residues. CDR3 loop: CAWSATGAQQQYF. The CDR3 DNA reads TGTGCCTGGAGTGCTACAGGTGCCCAGCAGCAGTACTTC.

This clone was recorded once. The gene calls are TRBV10-3 and TRBJ2-7; D gene ambiguous. The V and J ends lost 3 bases and 4 bases respectively, with 13 bases between them. The germline V gene has CDR1 ENHRY and CDR2 SYGVKD. The CDR3 has 14 residues. In DNA form, the CDR3 reads TGTGCCATCAGTGAATCGGTGCGGACGTACGAGCAGTACTTC. Protein product: CAISESVRTYEQYF.

The gene calls are TRBV27 and TRBJ2-5, with D unresolved. This CDR3 contains 13 residues. Trimming took 2 bases from V and 4 from J, leaving 8 bases between them. The V gene's germline CDR1 is MNHEY and CDR2 SMNVEV (reference sequence). CDR3 sequence: CASSLRPRETQYF. In nucleotides, the CDR3 is TGTGCCAGCAGTTTACGCCCCCGAGAGACCCAGTACTTC.

The chain has TRBV29-1 and TRBJ2-7; D gene ambiguous. Germline V gene data show CDR1 as SQVTM and CDR2 as ANQGSEA. V was clipped by 6 bases and J by 4 bases, with 10 bases between them. The CDR3 consists of 11 residues. For the CDR3, the DNA is TGCAGCGTGGCTGATCGGTACGAGCAGTACTTC. This sequence encodes CSVADRYEQYF.

The chain is built from TRBV7-2 and TRBJ1-6; no reliable D call. Germline values: CDR1 SGHTA, CDR2 FQGNSA. This CDR3 contains 13 residues. V gave up 2 bases and J gave up 10 bases, with 9 bases separating them. The CDR3 spells CASSLRGYSPLHF. The CDR3 region has the DNA TGTGCCAGCAGCTTAAGAGGGTACTCACCCCTCCACTTT.

This chain uses TRBV28 with TRBJ1-2, with 11 bases matching TRBD1. CDR1 and CDR2 (germline): MDHEN, SYDVKM. The CDR3 has 14 residues. J gave up 5 bases and V 5 bases, and 4 bases lay outside the gene matches. DNA for the CDR3: TGTGCCAGCAGTCACGGACAGGGGGCATATGGCTACACCTTC. It encodes CASSHGQGAYGYTF.

The V and J genes are TRBV12-5 and TRBJ2-5; the match to TRBD2 covers 10 bases. The CDR3 covers 15 residues. Germline V gene lookup returns CDR1 LGHNT and CDR2 FRNRAP. With 3 bases clipped from V and 0 bases from J, the junction kept 1 base outside the gene matches. CDR3 bases: TGTGCTAGTGGTTTAGGACTAGCGGACCAAGAGACCCAGTACTTC. This sequence encodes CASGLGLADQETQYF.

The chain joins TRBV5-4 to TRBJ1-2; 7 bases match TRBD1. Germline V gene data show CDR1 as SGHNT and CDR2 as YYREEE (reference sequence). The CDR3 loop spans 13 amino acids. J gave up 5 bases and V 4 bases, and 5 bases lay outside the gene matches. In DNA form, the CDR3 reads TGTGCCAGCAGCCCAACAGGGGAATATGGCTACACCTTC. Encoded protein: CASSPTGEYGYTF.

Points on this clone: Other nucleotide sequences in the sample specify the same CDR3. This chain joins TRBV5-6 and TRBJ1-5; D not certain. The CDR3 consists of 15 residues. V was clipped by 1 base and J by 1 base, with 9 bases between them. In germline, CDR1 is SGHDT, CDR2 YYEEEE. DNA for the CDR3: TGTGCCAGCAGCTTGCGGAGAAGGAGCAATCAGCCCCAGCATTTT. Residues: CASSLRRRSNQPQHF.

CDR3: CASSLGRERNTGELFF. The CDR3 DNA follows: TGCGCCAGCAGCCTGGGCCGGGAGCGGAACACCGGGGAGCTGTTTTTT. The V and J genes are TRBV5-1 and TRBJ2-2; possible D gene TRBD2, 6 bases. CDR3 length: 16 residues. Germline V lookup: CDR1 SGHRS, CDR2 YFSETQ. Trimming removed 4 bases at V and 1 base at J, with 14 bases between.

The V and J genes are TRBV5-8 and TRBJ2-1, with D perhaps matching TRBD2 (6 bases). Trimming removed 9 bases from V and 7 bases from J, with 26 bases in between. Germline V gene sequence: CDR1 SGHTS, CDR2 YDEGEE. The CDR3 has 16 amino acids. Here the CDR3 DNA reads TGTGCCAATCCCCAGGGACTTAGCGGCCTAGGTAATGAGCAGTTCTTC. Protein: CANPQGLSGLGNEQFF.

The chain links TRBV10-1 to TRBJ2-3, with a weak D call TRBD2 (7 bases). In germline, CDR1 is WNHNN, CDR2 SYGVQD (reference sequence). V was trimmed by 3 bases and J by 3 bases, leaving 16 bases between them. This CDR3 region has 16 residues. In DNA form, the CDR3 reads TGCGCCAGCAGTGACCCCTCGGGGGGCGGAACAGATACGCAGTATTTT. Translated: CASSDPSGGGTDTQYF.

V is TRBV28 and J is TRBJ2-7, with 10 bases fitting TRBD1. The CDR3 loop spans 16 amino acids. Germline loops: CDR1 MDHEN, CDR2 SYDVKM. V gave up 4 bases and J gave up 4 bases; unmatched junction bases: 10. The CDR3 protein is CASSSSPGQGKYEQYF. In nucleotides, the CDR3 is TGTGCCAGCAGTTCATCTCCGGGACAGGGGAAATACGAGCAGTACTTC.

The gene calls are TRBV2 and TRBJ1-2, with 8 bases fitting TRBD1. J was trimmed by 8 bases and V by 4 bases; bases with no gene match: 6. CDR1 and CDR2 from the germline V gene are SNHLY and FYNNEI. CDR3 length: 13 amino acids. Here the CDR3 DNA reads TGTGCCAGCAGTGGAGTGACAGGGGAAGGCTACACCTTC. This gives the protein CASSGVTGEGYTF.

V usage is TRBV4-2 and J usage is TRBJ2-3; D is uncertain. The length of the CDR3 is 16 residues. Trimming stripped 4 bases from V and 0 bases from J, with 14 bases between. Germline CDR1 and CDR2: LGHNA and YNFKEQ. The DNA for the CDR3 is TGTGCCAGCAGCCCCAGGTTAGCCCCCAGCACAGATACGCAGTATTTT. Translated: CASSPRLAPSTDTQYF.

The rearrangement links TRBV5-6 to TRBJ2-5; tentative D call: TRBD2 (6 bases). Germline loops: CDR1 SGHDT, CDR2 YYEEEE. Trimming removed 4 bases from V and 1 base from J, with 11 bases in between. The CDR3 contains 14 residues. CDR3 nucleotide sequence: TGTGCCAGCAGCGTAGGGACTCTCCAAGAGACCCAGTACTTC. It codes for CASSVGTLQETQYF.

This sequence joins TRBV5-1 and TRBJ2-7, with D perhaps TRBD2 (5 bases). The germline gives CDR1 SGHRS, CDR2 YFSETQ. Trimming removed 0 bases from V and 6 bases from J, with 10 bases in between. CDR3 size: 13 residues. CDR3 coding DNA: TGCGCCAGCAGCTTGGACCGAGGGCGCGAGCAGTACTTC. Amino acids: CASSLDRGREQYF.

The V and J genes are TRBV11-2 and TRBJ1-1; a weak D match, TRBD1 (6 bases). The CDR3 loop spans 16 amino acids. Deletions cut 1 base from V and 1 base from J, with 13 bases between. Germline CDR1 SGHAT, CDR2 FQNNGV. The CDR3 reads CASSLAGARGNTEAFF. The CDR3 DNA follows: TGTGCCAGCAGCTTAGCTGGGGCCAGGGGGAACACTGAAGCTTTCTTT.

This chain uses TRBV2 with TRBJ2-2; 7 nucleotides line up with TRBD2. Looked up from germline, CDR1 is SNHLY and CDR2 is FYNNEI. This CDR3 is built from 16 residues. The junction had 10 bases not matched to a gene; V was cut back by 7 bases and J by 2 bases. CDR3 sequence reads: CASTQVPGLNTGELFF. The CDR3 DNA is TGTGCCAGCACCCAAGTTCCGGGACTAAACACCGGGGAGCTGTTTTTT. Full variable domain (remainder filled in from reference TRBV2 and TRBJ2-2): EPEVTQTPSHQVTQMGQEVILRCVPISNHLYFYWYRQILGQKVEFLVSFYNNEISEKSEIFDDQFSVERPDGSNFTLKIRSTKLEDSAMYFCASTQVPGLNTGELFFGEGSRLTVL.

This chain joins TRBV27 and TRBJ2-1; 11 bases match TRBD2. Germline V gene data show CDR1 as MNHEY and CDR2 as SMNVEV (reference sequence). Losses at the gene ends were 6 bases for V and 3 bases for J; bases not matched to a gene: 10. CDR3 length equals 17 residues. The CDR3 DNA sequence: TGTGCCAGCAGCCCCACACGGACTAGCGGGCTCTACAATGAGCAGTTCTTC. Protein product: CASSPTRTSGLYNEQFF.

This clone has just one count. The gene calls are TRBV30 and TRBJ1-1, with D perhaps TRBD1 (5 bases). The V and J ends lost 0 bases and 6 bases respectively, with 14 bases between them. Per germline, CDR1 GTSNPN and CDR2 SVGIG (reference sequence). The CDR3 totals 14 residues. The CDR3 DNA follows: TGTGCCTGGAGTGTAAAGGGGATTAGGGCTGAAGCTTTCTTT. Its protein product is CAWSVKGIRAEAFF.

V and J are TRBV28 and TRBJ1-6; possibly TRBD1 for D (6 bases). Germline CDR1 reads MDHEN; CDR2 reads SYDVKM. CDR3 size: 14 residues. V was cut by 4 bases and J by 3 bases, with 7 bases left in between. This CDR3 reads CASSWGLYNSPLHF. The CDR3 nucleotides are TGTGCCAGCAGTTGGGGGCTCTATAATTCACCCCTCCACTTT.

This chain connects TRBV7-2 to TRBJ2-7; TRBD2 is a possible D gene (5 bases). The CDR3 is 15 amino acids. CDR1 is SGHTA, CDR2 FQGNSA, per germline. V was shortened by 1 base and J by 0 bases, with 10 bases between the two germline ends. The CDR3 DNA reads TGTGCCAGCAGCTTAGACGCGGGTGGCTCCTACGAGCAGTACTTC. Translated: CASSLDAGGSYEQYF.

V usage is TRBV10-3 and J usage is TRBJ1-2, with no clear D. The V end was cut by 0 bases, the J end by 8 bases, with 4 bases between. The CDR3 extends over 11 amino acids. CDR1 ENHRY and CDR2 SYGVKD come from the germline V gene. The DNA for the CDR3 is TGTGCCATCAGTGAGTCAGGGGGCTACACCTTC. It specifies CAISESGGYTF.

This chain joins TRBV5-6 and TRBJ2-7, with 11 bases lining up with TRBD1. Germline CDR1 reads SGHDT; CDR2 reads YYEEEE. J was trimmed by 2 bases and V by 0 bases; bases with no gene match: 7. This CDR3 comprises 17 residues. In DNA form, the CDR3 reads TGTGCCAGCAGCTTGGCCATCCGGACAGGGGGCACCTACGAGCAGTACTTC. It encodes CASSLAIRTGGTYEQYF.

As for this clone: One end of the junction does not line up with germline, which may come from a read error. The chain is built from TRBV7-8 and TRBJ2-5; 11 nucleotides match TRBD2. CDR1 is SGHVS and CDR2 is FQNEAQ in the germline V gene. The CDR3 totals 15 residues. The CDR3 is CASTLAGGSEETQYF. For the CDR3, the DNA is TGTGCCAGCACCTTAGCGGGAGGGTCAGAAGAGACCCAGTACTTC. Drawing the rest from reference TRBV7-8 and TRBJ2-5, the complete variable domain is GAGVSQSPRYKVAKRGQDVALRCDPISGHVSLFWYQQALGQGPEFLTYFQNEAQLDKSGLPSDRFFAERPEGSVSTLKIQRTQQEDSAVYLCASTLAGGSEETQYFGPGTRLLVL.

This rearrangement joins TRBV7-3 to TRBJ2-1, with D unresolved. With 5 bases removed from V and 7 bases from J, the gap between germline ends came to 15 bases. Germline CDR1 SGHTA, CDR2 FQGTGA. This CDR3 is 14 amino acids long. CDR3 region: CASSRSASWNEQFF. The CDR3 DNA is TGTGCCAGCAGCCGTTCGGCGTCGTGGAATGAGCAGTTCTTC.

Turning to this clone: A junction end diverges from the germline sequence, so it may reflect a read error. The chain links TRBV9 to TRBJ1-2, with D unclear. The CDR3 runs to 12 residues. The germline CDR1 and CDR2 sequences are SGDLS and YYNGEE. The CDR3 reads CASSVENYGYTF. CDR3 coding DNA: TGTGCCAGCAGCGTAGAAAACTACGGCTACACCTTC. Using reference TRBV9 and TRBJ1-2 for the parts outside the CDR3, the full variable domain is DSGVTQTPKHLITATGQRVTLRCSPRSGDLSVYWYQQSLDQGLQFLIQYYNGEERAKGNILERFSAQQFPDLHSELNLSSLELGDSALYFCASSVENYGYTFGSGTRLTVV.

The chain combines TRBV5-5 with TRBJ1-2; D unclear. The CDR3 length is 14 residues. Deletions cut 1 base from V and 2 bases from J, with 9 bases between. The germline V gene encodes CDR1 SGHKS and CDR2 YYEKEE (reference sequence). The CDR3 loop is CASSLSPRNYGYTF. The CDR3 DNA follows: TGTGCCAGCAGCTTGAGTCCCAGAAACTATGGCTACACCTTC.

The chain is built from TRBV9 and TRBJ1-2; a weak D match, TRBD1 (5 bases). V lost 3 bases and J lost 8, with 14 bases in between. The V gene's germline CDR1 is SGDLS and CDR2 YYNGEE. This CDR3 contains 13 residues. The CDR3 coding sequence is TGTGCCAGCAGCGACCAGGGTTCCCTAGGCTACACCTTC. Amino acids: CASSDQGSLGYTF.

The J gene is TRBJ2-5, the V gene TRBV30; 9 nucleotides line up with TRBD2. CDR1 is GTSNPN, CDR2 SVGIG, per germline (reference sequence). The CDR3 is 15 amino acids. V trimming: 3 bases; J trimming: 4 bases; junction bases outside the gene matches: 9. In DNA, the CDR3 is TGTGCCTGGAGCTCCTTGGGGCGGGGGGGAGAGACCCAGTACTTC. This sequence encodes CAWSSLGRGGETQYF.

The genes are TRBV7-2 and TRBJ2-7, with 10 bases identical to TRBD2. Germline V CDR1 and CDR2: SGHTA, FQGNSA. CDR3 length: 14 residues. J gave up 6 bases and V 5 bases, and 7 bases lay outside the gene matches. For the CDR3, the DNA is TGTGCCAGCAGCCCGGGACTAGCGTTCTTCGAGCAGTACTTC. As protein: CASSPGLAFFEQYF.